These 2 T cell receptor beta chains originate from one sample sequenced in a study of cytomegalovirus exposure and HLA in healthy donors. TCRdb's table, derived via immunoSEQ multiplex PCR, lists solely in-frame clones and lacks some. The repertoire consists of roughly 120,000 clones, with more than 70% occurring once and the leading ten covering 4.5% to 6%. Material: PBMCs. Source of these receptors: a man aged 18 to 30 in good health and CMV-seronegative.

The chain joins TRBV5-1 to TRBJ2-5; tentatively, D is TRBD2 (7 bases). The V gene's germline CDR1 is SGHRS and CDR2 YFSETQ. The CDR3 sequence is 15 residues long. Trimming pared 3 bases from V and 0 bases from J, leaving 12 bases between. Written as DNA, the CDR3 is TGCGCCAGCAGCTGGGGGGGCGGTGACCAAGAGACCCAGTACTTC. Residues: CASSWGGGDQETQYF.

This chain connects TRBV5-1 to TRBJ1-2; 8 bases are a match to TRBD1. V lost 4 bases to trimming and J lost 8 bases; unmatched junction nucleotides: 13. The germline V gene has CDR1 SGHRS and CDR2 YFSETQ. The CDR3 is 15 amino acids. DNA of the CDR3: TGCGCCAGCAGCCCGACGGGACAGGCGGAAATAGGCTACACCTTC. Translating it yields CASSPTGQAEIGYTF.